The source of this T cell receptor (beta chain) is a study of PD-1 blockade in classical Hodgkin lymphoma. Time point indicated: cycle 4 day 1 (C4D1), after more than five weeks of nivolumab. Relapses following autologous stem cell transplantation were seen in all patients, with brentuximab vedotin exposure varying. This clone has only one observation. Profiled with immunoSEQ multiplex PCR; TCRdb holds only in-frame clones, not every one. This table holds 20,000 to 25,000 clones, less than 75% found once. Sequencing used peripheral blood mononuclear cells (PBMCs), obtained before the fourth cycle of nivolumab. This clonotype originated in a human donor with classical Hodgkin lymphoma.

CDR3 sequence reads: CSARRGYEQYF. The CDR3 DNA reads as TGCAGTGCTAGAAGAGGCTACGAGCAGTACTTC. The chain uses TRBV20-1 and TRBJ2-7, with D uncertain. Trimming cost V 2 bases and J 3 bases, with 5 bases left between them. Germline CDR1 reads DFQATT; CDR2 reads SNEGSKA (reference sequence). This CDR3 is 11 amino acids long.